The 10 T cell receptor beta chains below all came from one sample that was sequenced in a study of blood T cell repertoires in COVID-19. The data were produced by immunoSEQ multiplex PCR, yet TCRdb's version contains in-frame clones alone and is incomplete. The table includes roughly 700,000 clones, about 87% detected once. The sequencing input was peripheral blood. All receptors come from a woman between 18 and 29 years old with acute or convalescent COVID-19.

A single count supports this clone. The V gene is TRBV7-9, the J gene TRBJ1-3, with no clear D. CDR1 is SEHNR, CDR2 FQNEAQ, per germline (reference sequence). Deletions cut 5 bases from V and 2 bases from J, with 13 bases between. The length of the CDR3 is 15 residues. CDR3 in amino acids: CASSGGSRAGNTIYF. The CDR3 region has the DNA TGTGCCAGCAGCGGTGGGAGTAGGGCTGGAAACACCATATATTTT.

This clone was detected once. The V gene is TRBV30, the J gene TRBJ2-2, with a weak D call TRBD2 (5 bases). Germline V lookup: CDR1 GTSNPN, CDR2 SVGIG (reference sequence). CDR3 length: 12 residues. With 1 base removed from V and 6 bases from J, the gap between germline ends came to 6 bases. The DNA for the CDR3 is TGTGCCTGGAGTGGAGGGCCCGGGGAGCTGTTTTTT. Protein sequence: CAWSGGPGELFF.

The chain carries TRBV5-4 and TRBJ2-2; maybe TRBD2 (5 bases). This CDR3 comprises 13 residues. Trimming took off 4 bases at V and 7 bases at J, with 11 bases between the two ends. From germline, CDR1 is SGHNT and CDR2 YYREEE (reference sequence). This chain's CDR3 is CASSQLGGGELFF. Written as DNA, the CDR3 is TGTGCCAGCAGCCAGCTAGGAGGCGGGGAGCTGTTTTTT. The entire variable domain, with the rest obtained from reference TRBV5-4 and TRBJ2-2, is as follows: ETGVTQSPTHLIKTRGQQVTLRCSSQSGHNTVSWYQQALGQGPQFIFQYYREEENGRGNFPPRFSGLQFPNYSSELNVNALELDDSALYLCASSQLGGGELFFGEGSRLTVL.

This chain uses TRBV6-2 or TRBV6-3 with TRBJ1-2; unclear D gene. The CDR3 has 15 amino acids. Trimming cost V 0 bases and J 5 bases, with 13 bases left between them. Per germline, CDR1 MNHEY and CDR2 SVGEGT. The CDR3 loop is CASSYSTAGVYGYTF. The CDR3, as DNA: TGTGCCAGCAGTTACTCAACGGCAGGCGTTTATGGCTACACCTTC.

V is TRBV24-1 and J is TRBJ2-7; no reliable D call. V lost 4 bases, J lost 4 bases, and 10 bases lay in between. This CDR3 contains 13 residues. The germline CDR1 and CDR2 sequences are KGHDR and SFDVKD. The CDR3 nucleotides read TGTGCCACCAGTGAACCAAACAGATACGAGCAGTACTTC. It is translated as CATSEPNRYEQYF.

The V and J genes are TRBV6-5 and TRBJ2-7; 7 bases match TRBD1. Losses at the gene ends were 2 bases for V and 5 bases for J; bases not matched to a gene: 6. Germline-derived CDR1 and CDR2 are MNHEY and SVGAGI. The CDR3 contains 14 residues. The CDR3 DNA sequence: TGTGCCAGCAGTTACGGGGACAGCATAGACGAGCAGTACTTC. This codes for CASSYGDSIDEQYF.

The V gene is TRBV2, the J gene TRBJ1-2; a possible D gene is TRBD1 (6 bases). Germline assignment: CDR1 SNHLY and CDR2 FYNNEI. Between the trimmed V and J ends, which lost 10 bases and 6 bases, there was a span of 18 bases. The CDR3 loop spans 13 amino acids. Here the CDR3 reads CATLLQGFHGYTF. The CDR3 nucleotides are TGTGCCACCCTGTTACAGGGTTTTCATGGCTACACCTTC.

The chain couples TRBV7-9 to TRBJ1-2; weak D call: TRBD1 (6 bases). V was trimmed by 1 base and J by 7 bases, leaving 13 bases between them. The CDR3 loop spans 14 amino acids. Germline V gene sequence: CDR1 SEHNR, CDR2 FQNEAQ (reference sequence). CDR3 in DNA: TGTGCCAGCAGCTTAGTGTTGGGGGCGGCTGGCTACACCTTC. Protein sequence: CASSLVLGAAGYTF.

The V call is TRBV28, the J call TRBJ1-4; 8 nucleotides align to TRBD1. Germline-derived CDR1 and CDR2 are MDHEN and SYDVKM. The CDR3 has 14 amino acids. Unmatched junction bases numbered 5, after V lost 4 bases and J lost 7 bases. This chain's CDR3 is CASSYGQGLEKLFF. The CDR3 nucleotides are TGTGCCAGCAGTTACGGACAGGGCCTTGAAAAACTGTTTTTT.

CDR3 bases: TGCGCCAGCAGCCAATCCCTCACCGGGACAGGGACCTACGAGCAGTACTTC. Its protein product is CASSQSLTGTGTYEQYF. This chain joins TRBV4-3 and TRBJ2-7; 9 bases align to TRBD1. The germline V gene encodes CDR1 LGHNA and CDR2 YSLEER. CDR3 length: 17 residues. V shed 2 bases, J shed 2 bases, and the junction held 10 bases outside the gene matches.